The next 18 T cell receptor beta chains were all read from a single sample in a study of blood T cell repertoires in COVID-19. Produced via immunoSEQ multiplex PCR; TCRdb's table is partial and in-frame only. The sample consists of roughly 100,000 clones, 84% of them appearing once. Sample: peripheral blood. Receptors were obtained from a human donor in a cohort sampled during active COVID-19.

The genes are TRBV4-2 and TRBJ2-5, with a possible D match to TRBD2 (5 bases). Per germline, CDR1 LGHNA and CDR2 YNFKEQ. The germline V and J ends were trimmed by 4 bases and 5 bases, with 11 bases remaining between them. This CDR3 contains 13 residues. CDR3 region: CASSPDLGETQYF. For the CDR3, the DNA is TGTGCCAGCAGCCCGGACTTGGGCGAGACCCAGTACTTC.

This clone was detected a few times. CDR3 loop: CASSLTGTGGNTIYF. DNA of the CDR3: TGTGCCAGCAGTTTAACCGGGACAGGAGGAAACACCATATATTTT. The chain uses TRBV6-6 and TRBJ1-3; 8 bases are shared with TRBD1. The junction had 6 bases not matched to a gene; V was cut back by 4 bases and J by 4 bases. The CDR3 spans 15 residues. The germline V gene has CDR1 MNHNY and CDR2 SVGAGI (reference sequence).

The chain links TRBV4-2 to TRBJ2-7; TRBD1 matches at 7 bases. Unmatched junction bases numbered 5, after V lost 0 bases and J lost 0 bases. Germline V gene data show CDR1 as LGHNA and CDR2 as YNFKEQ. The CDR3 covers 16 residues. Written as DNA, the CDR3 is TGTGCCAGCAGCCAAGAGCCGACAGGGTACTCCTACGAGCAGTACTTC. This sequence encodes CASSQEPTGYSYEQYF.

J is TRBJ2-2 and V is TRBV18; TRBD2 matches at 7 bases. After removal of 1 base from V and 1 base from J, the junction contained 6 bases not matched to a gene. The germline gives CDR1 KGHSH, CDR2 LQKENI. This CDR3 has 17 residues. In DNA, the CDR3 is TGTGCCAGCTCACCACTCCAAACTAGCGTGAACACCGGGGAGCTGTTTTTT. As protein: CASSPLQTSVNTGELFF.

The chain carries TRBV4-3 and TRBJ1-5, with 10 bases fitting TRBD1. The CDR3 length is 14 residues. After removal of 4 bases from V and 6 bases from J, the junction contained 3 bases not matched to a gene. Per the germline V gene, CDR1 is LGHNA and CDR2 is YSLEER. The CDR3 region is CASSRDRGLQPQHF. Here the CDR3 DNA reads TGCGCCAGCAGCCGCGACAGGGGGCTTCAGCCCCAGCATTTT.

With respect to this clone: The junction does not match germline at one end; this may be a read error. The V and J genes are TRBV10-3 and TRBJ2-7, with D unresolved. The CDR3 contains 12 residues. Germline values: CDR1 ENHRY, CDR2 SYGVKD. CDR3 in amino acids: CAVSSVSYEQYF. CDR3 sequence (DNA): TGTGCCGTCAGTTCCGTCTCCTACGAGCAGTACTTC.

Concerning this clone: This specimen includes other DNA sequences encoding the same CDR3. The chain carries TRBV7-9 and TRBJ1-5; TRBD1 aligns across 9 bases. The V and J ends lost 5 bases and 4 bases, in that order; junction bases with no gene match: 3. This CDR3 has 14 residues. The germline gives CDR1 SEHNR, CDR2 FQNEAQ (reference sequence). The CDR3 DNA sequence: TGTGCCAGCAGCCGCGGGACAGGGAATCAGCCCCAGCATTTT. Protein sequence: CASSRGTGNQPQHF.

The gene calls are TRBV5-4 and TRBJ2-3; maybe TRBD1 (6 bases). Germline V CDR1 and CDR2: SGHNT, YYREEE (reference sequence). V lost 3 bases and J 0 bases, leaving 8 bases between the germline ends. The CDR3 contains 14 residues. CDR3 sequence: CASSSGQSTDTQYF. CDR3 DNA sequence: TGTGCCAGCAGCTCAGGACAGAGCACAGATACGCAGTATTTT.

V is TRBV7-2 and J is TRBJ2-6, with D unclear. CDR1 and CDR2 from the germline V gene are SGHTA and FQGNSA. V was trimmed by 5 bases and J by 0 bases, leaving 11 bases between them. CDR3 size: 16 residues. The CDR3: CASSESSVSGANVLTF. CDR3 bases: TGTGCCAGCAGCGAAAGTTCGGTCTCTGGGGCCAACGTCCTGACTTTC.

The chain employs TRBV4-2 and TRBJ2-3, with a tentative D call TRBD2 (6 bases). Germline V gene sequence: CDR1 LGHNA, CDR2 YNFKEQ. V shed 4 bases and J shed 1 base, with 12 bases lying between them. The CDR3 extends over 15 amino acids. The CDR3 DNA reads TGTGCCAGCAGCCTCCTCGGGGAGGGCACAGATACGCAGTATTTT. Translation gives CASSLLGEGTDTQYF.

CDR3 loop: CASIIGQGGSPLHF. The CDR3 bases are TGTGCCAGCATTATTGGACAGGGCGGCTCACCCCTCCACTTT. The chain combines TRBV6-5 with TRBJ1-6; 8 bases are a match to TRBD1. CDR3 length equals 14 residues. Germline V gene lookup returns CDR1 MNHEY and CDR2 SVGAGI. V lost 7 bases to trimming and J lost 10 bases; unmatched junction nucleotides: 9.

This clone was detected only once. The chain couples TRBV6-4 to TRBJ2-6; D unresolved. CDR3 size: 14 residues. V was trimmed by 4 bases and J by 0 bases, leaving 4 bases between them. Per germline, CDR1 MRHNA and CDR2 SNTAGT. The CDR3: CASSAFSGANVLTF. The DNA of the CDR3 is TGTGCCAGCAGTGCCTTCTCTGGGGCCAACGTCCTGACTTTC.

The CDR3 is CASSRTEYEQYF. The CDR3 DNA is TGTGCCAGCAGCAGGACAGAGTACGAGCAGTACTTC. This sequence joins TRBV5-6 and TRBJ2-7; a possible D gene is TRBD1 (6 bases). V lost 4 bases, J lost 4 bases, and 9 bases lay in between. CDR1 is SGHDT, CDR2 YYEEEE, per germline. The length of the CDR3 is 12 residues.

This clone was seen once. The rearrangement links TRBV3-1 (or the pseudogene TRBV3-2) to TRBJ2-7; TRBD1 matches 7 bases. The V segment lost 0 bases and the J segment 2 bases; nucleotides outside the gene matches: 7. From germline, CDR1 is LGHDT and CDR2 YNNKEL (reference sequence). The CDR3 runs to 16 residues. The chain's CDR3 is CASSQDFGQGAYEQYF. The CDR3 nucleotides read TGTGCCAGCAGCCAAGATTTCGGGCAGGGGGCCTACGAGCAGTACTTC.

The V gene is TRBV7-2, the J gene TRBJ1-3, with 7 positions matching TRBD1. J was trimmed by 0 bases and V by 5 bases; bases with no gene match: 7. The CDR3 is 16 residues long. CDR1 is SGHTA, CDR2 FQGNSA, per germline. CDR3 sequence reads: CASSHSTGNSGNTIYF. As DNA, the CDR3 is TGTGCCAGCAGCCACTCGACAGGGAACTCTGGAAACACCATATATTTT.

The chain combines TRBV6-6 with TRBJ2-1; TRBD1 matches 9 bases. This CDR3 region has 16 residues. V lost 5 bases, J lost 6 bases, and 11 bases stayed unmatched. Germline lookup yields CDR1 MNHNY and CDR2 SVGAGI (reference sequence). As DNA, the CDR3 is TGTGCCAGCAGTACCTCTGGGGGACAGGGTTTCAATGAGCAGTTCTTC. It codes for CASSTSGGQGFNEQFF.

J is TRBJ2-4 and V is TRBV4-1; maybe TRBD2 (5 bases). Germline values: CDR1 MGHRA, CDR2 YSYEKL. This CDR3 spans 13 amino acids. The germline V and J ends were trimmed by 0 bases and 14 bases, with 14 bases remaining between them. CDR3 DNA sequence: TGCGCCAGCAGCCAAGAAATCGCTAGCCGGGAGTACTTC. This encodes CASSQEIASREYF.

The chain has TRBV7-9 and TRBJ1-6; D gene unclear. The CDR3 is 14 amino acids. The ends were cut back, 5 bases at V and 5 bases at J, with 10 bases in the middle. In germline, CDR1 is SEHNR, CDR2 FQNEAQ (reference sequence). CDR3 protein: CASSQNNNNSPLHF. In DNA form, the CDR3 reads TGTGCCAGCAGCCAAAATAACAATAATTCACCCCTCCACTTT. Combining the CDR3 with reference TRBV7-9 and TRBJ1-6 gives the whole variable domain DTGVSQNPRHKITKRGQNVTFRCDPISEHNRLYWYRQTLGQGPEFLTYFQNEAQLEKSRLLSDRFSAERPKGSFSTLEIQRTEQGDSAMYLCASSQNNNNSPLHFGNGTRLTVT.